The 3 T cell receptor beta chains presented below share a single source sample, sequenced in a study of regulatory T cells in long-lasting Graves disease. The time point was: persistent/refractory GD, antithyroid drugs over 5 years with positive TRAb. RNA extracted from PBMCs served as the sequencing template. For TCR beta, libraries came from iRepertoire HTBI primers and Arm-PCR of CDR3 regions. Each CDR3 protein is one row after TCRdb ran MiXCR on the multiplex PCR reads. The repertoire holds under 350,000 distinct CDR3 sequences, with around 20% as singletons. Source: peripheral blood mononuclear cells (PBMCs), taken when the disease was refractory, from a patient treated with antithyroid drugs. The source of these receptors is a female donor with Graves disease.

This clonotype showed up many times. The chain carries TRBV6-5 and TRBJ2-5, with D perhaps assigned TRBD1 or TRBD2 (5 bases each). Germline assignment: CDR1 MNHEY and CDR2 SVGAGI. The CDR3 length is 15 residues. Trimming cost V 1 base and J 2 bases, with 11 bases left between them. The CDR3 reads CASSYYPEGQETQYF. The CDR3 nucleotides are TGTGCCAGCAGTTACTACCCCGAGGGGCAAGAGACCCAGTACTTC.

This clonotype was seen only a few times. This rearrangement joins TRBV12-3 or TRBV12-4 to TRBJ2-7; D may be TRBD1 (5 bases). The V and J ends lost 7 bases and 5 bases respectively, with 18 bases between them. CDR3 length: 14 residues. CDR3 DNA: TGTGCCAGCACCTCCTTAGGGGATGTGGACGAGCAGTACTTC. Its protein product is CASTSLGDVDEQYF.

This clonotype was found a few times. The genes are TRBV5-1 and TRBJ1-4; the match to TRBD1 covers 8 bases. Germline CDR1 SGHRS, CDR2 YFSETQ. This CDR3 has 15 residues. The V gene end was trimmed by 5 bases and the J gene end by 8 bases; junction bases not matched to a gene: 11. In nucleotides, the CDR3 is TGCGCCAGCAGAACCGGGACAGGATCGAGGGAAAAACTGTTTTTT. It yields the protein CASRTGTGSREKLFF.